This TCR beta chain stems from a study of blood T cell repertoires in COVID-19. V was trimmed by 1 base and J by 2 bases, leaving 9 bases between them. CDR1 and CDR2 from the germline V gene are MDHEN and SYDVKM. The CDR3 loop spans 15 amino acids. The table came from immunoSEQ multiplex PCR; TCRdb's copy has only in-frame clones and leaves some out. Seen here are approximately 230,000 clones, 80% to 85% observed once, and the top ten hold around 20%. The V and J genes are TRBV28 and TRBJ1-3; weak D call: TRBD1 (6 bases). The sequence was obtained from a man younger than 40 with active or convalescent COVID-19. Sequenced: peripheral blood. The CDR3 loop reads CASSLSQGPGNTIYF. The DNA for the CDR3 is TGTGCCAGCAGTTTATCACAGGGCCCTGGAAACACCATATATTTT.